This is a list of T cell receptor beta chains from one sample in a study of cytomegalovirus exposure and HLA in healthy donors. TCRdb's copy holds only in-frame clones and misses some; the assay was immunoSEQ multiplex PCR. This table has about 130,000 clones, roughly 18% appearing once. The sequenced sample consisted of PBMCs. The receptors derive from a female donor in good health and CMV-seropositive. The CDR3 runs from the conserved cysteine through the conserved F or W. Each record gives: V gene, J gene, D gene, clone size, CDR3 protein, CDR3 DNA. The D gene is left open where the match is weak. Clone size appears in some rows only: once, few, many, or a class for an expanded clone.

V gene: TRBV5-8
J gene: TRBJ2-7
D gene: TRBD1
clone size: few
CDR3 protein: CASSPTGIKSGEQYF
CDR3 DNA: TGTGCCAGCAGCCCGACAGGGATTAAAAGCGGCGAGCAGTACTTC

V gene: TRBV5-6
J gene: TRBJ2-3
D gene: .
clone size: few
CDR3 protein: CASSWGGLQDTQYF
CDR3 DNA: TGTGCCAGCAGCTGGGGGGGCCTTCAGGATACGCAGTATTTT

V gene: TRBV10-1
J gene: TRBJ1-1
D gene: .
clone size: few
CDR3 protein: CASSGQGYTEAFF
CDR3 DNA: TGCGCCAGCAGTGGGCAGGGCTACACTGAAGCTTTCTTT

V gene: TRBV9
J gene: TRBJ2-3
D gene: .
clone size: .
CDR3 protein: CASSVRVGTDTQYF
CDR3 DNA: TGTGCCAGCAGCGTTCGGGTGGGCACAGATACGCAGTATTTT

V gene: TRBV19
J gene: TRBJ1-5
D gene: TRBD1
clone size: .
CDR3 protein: CASRPKGQGAFQPQHF
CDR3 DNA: TGTGCCAGTAGACCAAAGGGACAGGGGGCTTTTCAGCCCCAGCATTTT

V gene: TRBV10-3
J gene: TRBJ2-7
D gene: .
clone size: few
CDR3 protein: CAISGGLNVYYEQYF
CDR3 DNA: TGTGCCATCAGTGGGGGCCTTAACGTTTACTACGAGCAGTACTTC

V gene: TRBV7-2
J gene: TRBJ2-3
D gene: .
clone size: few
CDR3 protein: CASSLTGGSSGYF
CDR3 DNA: TGTGCCAGCAGCCTGACGGGGGGCAGTTCCGGGTATTTT

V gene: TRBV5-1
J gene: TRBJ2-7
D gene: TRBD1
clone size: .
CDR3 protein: CASSPWDSNEQYF
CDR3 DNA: TGCGCCAGCAGTCCTTGGGACAGCAACGAGCAGTACTTC

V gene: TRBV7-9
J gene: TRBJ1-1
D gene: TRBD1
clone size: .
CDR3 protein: CAMTTGSSMNTEAFF
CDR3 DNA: TGTGCCATGACGACAGGGAGTTCAATGAACACTGAAGCTTTCTTT

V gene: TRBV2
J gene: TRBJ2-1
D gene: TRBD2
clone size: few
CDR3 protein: CASRFTSGVTEQFF
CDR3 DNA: TGTGCCAGCAGATTCACTAGCGGGGTAACCGAGCAGTTCTTC

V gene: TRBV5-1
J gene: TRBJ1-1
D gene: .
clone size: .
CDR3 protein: CASSTGQQNTEAFF
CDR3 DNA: TGCGCCAGCAGCACGGGACAACAGAACACTGAAGCTTTCTTT

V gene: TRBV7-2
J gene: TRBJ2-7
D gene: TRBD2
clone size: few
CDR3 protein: CASSPGTSGSVSYEQYF
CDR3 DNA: TGTGCCAGCAGCCCAGGGACTAGCGGGTCAGTGTCCTACGAGCAGTACTTC

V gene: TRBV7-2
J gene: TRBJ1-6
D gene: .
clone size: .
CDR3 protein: CASSPRGGTWRIHSPLHF
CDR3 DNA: TGTGCCAGCAGTCCCCGGGGAGGGACGTGGAGGATTCATTCACCCCTCCACTTT

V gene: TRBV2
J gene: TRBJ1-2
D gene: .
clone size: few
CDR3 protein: CASSLGGYGYTF
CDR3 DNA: TGTGCCAGCAGCCTAGGGGGCTATGGCTACACCTTC

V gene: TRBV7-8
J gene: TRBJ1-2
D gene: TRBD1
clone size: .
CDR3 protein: CASSFRDRGRDGYTF
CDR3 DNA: TGTGCCAGCAGCTTCCGGGACAGGGGGCGCGATGGCTACACCTTC

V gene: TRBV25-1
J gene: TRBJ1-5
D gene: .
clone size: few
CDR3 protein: CASSPPGNQPQHF
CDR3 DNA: TGTGCCAGCAGTCCACCGGGGAATCAGCCCCAGCATTTT

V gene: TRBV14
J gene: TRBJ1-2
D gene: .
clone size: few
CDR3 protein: CTSSQDPQVNGYTF
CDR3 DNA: TGTACCAGCAGCCAAGATCCCCAGGTTAATGGCTACACCTTC

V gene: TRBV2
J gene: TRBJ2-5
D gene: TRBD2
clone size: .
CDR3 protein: CASRGLAGRLGATQYF
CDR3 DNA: TGTGCCAGCAGGGGACTAGCGGGACGCCTTGGGGCGACCCAGTACTTC

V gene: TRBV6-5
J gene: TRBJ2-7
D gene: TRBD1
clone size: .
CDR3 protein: CASKGQDSYEQYF
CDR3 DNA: TGTGCCAGCAAAGGACAGGACTCCTACGAGCAGTACTTC

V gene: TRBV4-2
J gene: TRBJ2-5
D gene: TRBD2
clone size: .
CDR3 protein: CASSQVGAGTSGGAWETQYF
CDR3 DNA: TGTGCCAGCAGCCAAGTAGGGGCCGGGACTAGCGGGGGGGCATGGGAGACCCAGTACTTC

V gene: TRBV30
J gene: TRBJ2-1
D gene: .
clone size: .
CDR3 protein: CAWRGGGDRRDRPYNEQFF
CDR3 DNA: TGTGCCTGGAGAGGGGGTGGTGACCGCAGAGACCGACCCTACAATGAGCAGTTCTTC

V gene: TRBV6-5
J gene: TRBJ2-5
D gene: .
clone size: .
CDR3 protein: CASSLTRLETQYF
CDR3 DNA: TGTGCCAGCAGTTTAACTCGACTAGAGACCCAGTACTTC

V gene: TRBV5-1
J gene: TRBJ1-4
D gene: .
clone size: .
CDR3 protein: CASSLQGLGEKLFF
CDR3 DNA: TGCGCCAGCAGCTTACAGGGTTTGGGTGAAAAACTGTTTTTT

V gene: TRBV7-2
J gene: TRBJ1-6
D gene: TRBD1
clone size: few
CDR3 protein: CASSPPTGFNSPLHF
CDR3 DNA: TGTGCCAGCAGCCCACCGACAGGGTTTAATTCACCCCTCCACTTT

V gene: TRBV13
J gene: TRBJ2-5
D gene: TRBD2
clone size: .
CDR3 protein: CASSLAGGKETQYF
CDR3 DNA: TGTGCCAGCAGCCTAGCGGGGGGAAAAGAGACCCAGTACTTC

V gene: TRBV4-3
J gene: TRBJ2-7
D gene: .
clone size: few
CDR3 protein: CASSQVRGSYEQYF
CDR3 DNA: TGCGCCAGCAGCCAAGTAAGGGGATCCTACGAGCAGTACTTC

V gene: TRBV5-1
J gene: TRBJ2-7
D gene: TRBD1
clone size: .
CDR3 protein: CASSLKQGLYEQYF
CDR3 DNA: TGCGCCAGCAGCTTGAAACAGGGGTTGTACGAGCAGTACTTC

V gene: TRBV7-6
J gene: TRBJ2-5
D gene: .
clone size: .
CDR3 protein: CASSSYGGKFGETQYF
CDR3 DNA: TGTGCCAGCAGCTCCTACGGGGGTAAATTCGGAGAGACCCAGTACTTC

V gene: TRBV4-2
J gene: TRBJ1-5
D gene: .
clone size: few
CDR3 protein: CASSQDSGDQPQHF
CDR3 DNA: TGTGCCAGCAGCCAAGATTCGGGGGATCAGCCCCAGCATTTT

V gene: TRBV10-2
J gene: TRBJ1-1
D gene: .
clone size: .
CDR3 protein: CASSRQARAEAFF
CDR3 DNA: TGCGCCAGCAGTAGACAGGCTAGGGCTGAAGCTTTCTTT

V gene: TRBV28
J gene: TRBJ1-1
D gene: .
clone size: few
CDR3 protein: CASSSGGINTEAFF
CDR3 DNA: TGTGCCAGCAGTTCCGGGGGAATAAATACTGAAGCTTTCTTT

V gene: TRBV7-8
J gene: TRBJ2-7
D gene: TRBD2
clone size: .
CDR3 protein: CASSFTSGGNEQYF
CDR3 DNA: TGTGCCAGCAGCTTTACCAGCGGGGGGAACGAGCAGTACTTC

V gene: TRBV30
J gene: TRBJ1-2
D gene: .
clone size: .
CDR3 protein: CAWSERTVNNYGYTF
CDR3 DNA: TGTGCCTGGAGTGAGCGGACAGTGAATAACTATGGCTACACCTTC

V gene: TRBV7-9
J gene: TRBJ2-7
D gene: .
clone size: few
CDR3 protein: CASSLDMSYEQYF
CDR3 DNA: TGTGCCAGCAGCTTAGACATGTCCTACGAGCAGTACTTC

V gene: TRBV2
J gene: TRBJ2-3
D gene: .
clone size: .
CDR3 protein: CASSPGGTTDTQYF
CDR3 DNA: TGTGCCAGCAGTCCAGGGGGGACAACAGATACGCAGTATTTT

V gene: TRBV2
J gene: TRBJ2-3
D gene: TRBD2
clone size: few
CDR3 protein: CASSLAADTQYF
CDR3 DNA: TGTGCCAGCAGCCTAGCGGCAGATACGCAGTATTTT

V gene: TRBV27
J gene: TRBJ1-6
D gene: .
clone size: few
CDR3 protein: CASSALRTVPTFYNSPLHF
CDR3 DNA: TGTGCCAGCAGTGCCCTTCGGACAGTCCCCACTTTCTATAATTCACCCCTCCACTTT

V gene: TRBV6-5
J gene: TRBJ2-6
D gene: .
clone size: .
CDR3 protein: CASSYPTASGANVLTF
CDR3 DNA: TGTGCCAGCAGTTACCCGACAGCGTCTGGGGCCAACGTCCTGACTTTC

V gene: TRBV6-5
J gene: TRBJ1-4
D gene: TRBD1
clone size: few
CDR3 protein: CASSIWTGVGEKLFF
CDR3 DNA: TGTGCCAGCAGTATCTGGACAGGGGTGGGTGAAAAACTGTTTTTT

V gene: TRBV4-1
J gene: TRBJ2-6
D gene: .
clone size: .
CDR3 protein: CASSQVFTGGANVLTF
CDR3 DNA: TGCGCCAGCAGCCAAGTTTTTACGGGTGGGGCCAACGTCCTGACTTTC

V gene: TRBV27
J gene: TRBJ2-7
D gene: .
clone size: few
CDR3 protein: CASSYAGPSYEQYF
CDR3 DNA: TGTGCCAGCAGTTATGCGGGCCCCAGCTACGAGCAGTACTTC

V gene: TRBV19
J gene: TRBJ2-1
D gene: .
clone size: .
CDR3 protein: CASSIYTQPYNEQFF
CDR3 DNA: TGTGCCAGTAGTATTTACACCCAACCCTACAATGAGCAGTTCTTC

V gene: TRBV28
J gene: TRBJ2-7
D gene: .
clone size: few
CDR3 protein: CASTSLRGVTYEQYF
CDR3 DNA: TGTGCCAGCACCTCCCTTCGCGGGGTAACCTACGAGCAGTACTTC

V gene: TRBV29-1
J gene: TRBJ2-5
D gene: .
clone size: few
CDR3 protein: CSVWTEGGTQYF
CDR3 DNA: TGCAGCGTCTGGACGGAGGGAGGGACCCAGTACTTC

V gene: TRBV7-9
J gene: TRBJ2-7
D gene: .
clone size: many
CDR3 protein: CASSLAGVRTDTYEQYF
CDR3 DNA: TGTGCCAGCAGCTTAGCGGGAGTCCGGACTGACACCTACGAGCAGTACTTC